These 30 T cell receptor beta chains came from one sample sequenced in a study of blood T cell repertoires in COVID-19. This table comes from immunoSEQ multiplex PCR, and its TCRdb copy is limited to in-frame clones, with some not included. The sample consists of fewer than 110,000 clones, approximately 88% of them appearing once. What was sequenced was peripheral blood. These receptors were obtained from a human donor in a cohort sampled during active COVID-19.

The rearrangement links TRBV7-8 to TRBJ1-3; D unresolved. The germline V gene has CDR1 SGHVS and CDR2 FQNEAQ. The CDR3 contains 14 residues. V dropped 1 base and J dropped 1 base, with 5 bases sitting between them. This CDR3 is CASSLGSSGNTIYF. The CDR3 DNA reads as TGTGCCAGCAGCTTAGGCAGTTCTGGAAACACCATATATTTT.

The chain carries TRBV5-1 and TRBJ2-1; no definite D call. V was trimmed by 1 base and J by 1 base, leaving 6 bases between them. Germline V gene data show CDR1 as SGHRS and CDR2 as YFSETQ. The CDR3 covers 14 residues. The chain's CDR3 is CASSLSGSYNEQFF. The CDR3 nucleotides read TGCGCCAGCAGCTTGTCGGGTTCCTACAATGAGCAGTTCTTC.

This chain links TRBV6-5 with TRBJ1-5; no reliable D call. The V gene's germline CDR1 is MNHEY and CDR2 SVGAGI. The CDR3 is made up of 12 amino acids. Trimming took 7 bases from V and 8 from J, leaving 12 bases between them. This CDR3 reads CASTFSEEPQHF. The CDR3 DNA reads as TGTGCCAGCACATTCAGTGAAGAGCCCCAGCATTTT.

The rearrangement uses TRBV28 and TRBJ1-3; D unclear. This CDR3 contains 15 residues. V gave up 2 bases and J gave up 0 bases, with 8 bases separating them. The germline V gene encodes CDR1 MDHEN and CDR2 SYDVKM. For the CDR3, the DNA is TGTGCCAGCAGTTTAGACAAGAGCTCTGGAAACACCATATATTTT. This translates into CASSLDKSSGNTIYF. Full variable domain (outside the CDR3, taken from reference TRBV28 and TRBJ1-3): DVKVTQSSRYLVKRTGEKVFLECVQDMDHENMFWYRQDPGLGLRLIYFSYDVKMKEKGDIPEGYSVSREKKERFSLILESASTNQTSMYLCASSLDKSSGNTIYFGEGSWLTVV.

This clone showed up many times. V is TRBV2 and J is TRBJ1-3; D is perhaps TRBD1 (5 bases). This CDR3 is 14 amino acids long. Trimming took 7 bases from V and 0 from J, leaving 10 bases between them. Germline assignment: CDR1 SNHLY and CDR2 FYNNEI. Written as DNA, the CDR3 is TGTGCCAGCAAACAGGCGAGCTCTGGAAACACCATATATTTT. It encodes CASKQASSGNTIYF.

CDR3 sequence (DNA): TGTGCCAGCAGGTCGGGTCAGCCCCAGCATTTT. Its translation: CASRSGQPQHF. This chain links TRBV28 with TRBJ1-5; D is unclear. CDR3 length equals 11 residues. V lost 6 bases and J 6 bases, leaving 6 bases between the germline ends. Germline-derived CDR1 and CDR2 are MDHEN and SYDVKM.

The chain combines TRBV2 with TRBJ2-5; 8 bases are a match to TRBD2. The CDR3 runs 14 residues. Germline CDR1 and CDR2: SNHLY and FYNNEI. The trim removed 5 bases at V and 2 bases at J, leaving 4 bases unmatched. The CDR3 is CASSHRGGQETQYF. In nucleotides, the CDR3 is TGTGCCAGCAGTCATCGGGGGGGACAAGAGACCCAGTACTTC. Variable domain in full (rest from reference TRBV2 and TRBJ2-5): EPEVTQTPSHQVTQMGQEVILRCVPISNHLYFYWYRQILGQKVEFLVSFYNNEISEKSEIFDDQFSVERPDGSNFTLKIRSTKLEDSAMYFCASSHRGGQETQYFGPGTRLLVL.

V and J are TRBV7-3 and TRBJ2-3; 7 bases are a match to TRBD2. This CDR3 has 16 residues. Germline CDR1 SGHTA, CDR2 FQGTGA. Trimming removed 1 base from V and 2 bases from J; junction bases left unmatched: 6. The CDR3 reads CASSLMGGLITDTQYF. The CDR3 DNA sequence: TGTGCCAGCAGCTTAATGGGGGGACTAATCACAGATACGCAGTATTTT.

The CDR3 sequence: CASSRDHYEQYF. CDR3 DNA sequence: TGTGCCAGCAGCCGCGATCACTACGAGCAGTACTTC. The chain employs TRBV7-9 and TRBJ2-7; D is uncertain. CDR1 is SEHNR, CDR2 FQNEAQ, per germline (reference sequence). The V and J ends lost 5 bases and 3 bases respectively, with 8 bases between them. This CDR3 region has 12 residues.

This chain's CDR3 is CASSQAGQLRDTEAFF. The CDR3 DNA is TGTGCCAGCAGCCAAGCTGGACAGCTGAGGGACACTGAAGCTTTCTTT. V and J are TRBV3-1 (or the pseudogene TRBV3-2) and TRBJ1-1; possible D gene TRBD1, 6 bases. Germline V gene data show CDR1 as LGHDT and CDR2 as YNNKEL (reference sequence). V was pared by 1 base and J by 3 bases, with 15 bases between. The CDR3 extends over 16 amino acids.

The rearrangement joins TRBV6-2 or TRBV6-3 to TRBJ2-7, with TRBD1 matching 8 bases. The V gene's germline CDR1 is MNHEY and CDR2 SVGEGT. V shed 5 bases and J 1 base; nucleotides not matched to a gene: 7. The CDR3 covers 15 residues. The CDR3 DNA reads TGTGCCAGCAGTGTCCCAAGGACAGGGTCCTACGAGCAGTACTTC. Protein: CASSVPRTGSYEQYF.

This clone was counted a single time. The J gene is TRBJ2-2, the V gene TRBV10-3; maybe TRBD1 (6 bases). The germline V and J ends were trimmed by 10 bases and 6 bases, with 12 bases remaining between them. The CDR3 covers 12 residues. Germline loops: CDR1 ENHRY, CDR2 SYGVKD. Here the CDR3 reads CATNEGAGELFF. The CDR3 region has the DNA TGTGCCACCAACGAGGGGGCCGGGGAGCTGTTTTTT.

The chain carries TRBV18 and TRBJ2-7; D might be TRBD1 (6 bases). Trimming took 3 bases from V and 3 from J, leaving 12 bases between them. This CDR3 spans 14 amino acids. Germline V gives CDR1 KGHSH, CDR2 LQKENI. CDR3 in amino acids: CASSPRGQGYEQYV. The DNA of the CDR3 is TGTGCCAGCTCACCTCGGGGACAAGGCTACGAGCAGTACGTC.

J is TRBJ2-3 and V is TRBV12-3 or TRBV12-4; the D gene is possibly TRBD1 (6 bases). This CDR3 is built from 13 residues. V was shortened by 7 bases and J by 1 base, with 9 bases between the two germline ends. The CDR3 region is CASNRQGTDTQYF. As DNA, the CDR3 is TGTGCCAGCAATAGACAGGGCACAGATACGCAGTATTTT.

This chain connects TRBV6-2 or TRBV6-3 to TRBJ1-4, with TRBD1 matching over 10 bases. Looked up from germline, CDR1 is MNHEY and CDR2 is SVGEGT. The junction had 8 bases not matched to a gene; V was cut back by 4 bases and J by 0 bases. The length of the CDR3 is 18 residues. This CDR3 reads CASSSGTGVLATNEKLFF. The CDR3 coding sequence is TGTGCCAGCAGTTCCGGGACAGGGGTACTTGCAACTAATGAAAAACTGTTTTTT.

The chain joins TRBV5-1 to TRBJ1-1, with 7 positions matching TRBD1. The CDR3 contains 14 residues. Germline assignment: CDR1 SGHRS and CDR2 YFSETQ. V was pared by 4 bases and J by 5 bases, with 8 bases of the junction left unmatched. The CDR3 nucleotides are TGCGCCAGCAGCAGTACAGGGGTGAGGACTGAAGCTTTCTTT. Amino acids: CASSSTGVRTEAFF. The whole variable domain, remainder taken from reference TRBV5-1 and TRBJ1-1, is KAGVTQTPRYLIKTRGQQVTLSCSPISGHRSVSWYQQTPGQGLQFLFEYFSETQRNKGNFPGRFSGRQFSNSRSEMNVSTLELGDSALYLCASSSTGVRTEAFFGQGTRLTVV.

The rearrangement joins TRBV9 to TRBJ1-2, with 7 bases that match TRBD1. The germline V gene encodes CDR1 SGDLS and CDR2 YYNGEE. V trimming: 1 base; J trimming: 0 bases; junction bases outside the gene matches: 3. This CDR3 has 15 amino acids. In nucleotides, the CDR3 is TGTGCCAGCAGCGTATCGGACAGGCCTAACTATGGCTACACCTTC. It yields the protein CASSVSDRPNYGYTF.

The rearrangement uses TRBV30 and TRBJ1-6; possible D gene TRBD1, 5 bases. The CDR3 has 14 amino acids. V was trimmed by 1 base and J by 10 bases, leaving 14 bases between them. The germline CDR1 and CDR2 sequences are GTSNPN and SVGIG (reference sequence). Here the CDR3 reads CAWSGAPAGSPLHF. DNA of the CDR3: TGTGCCTGGAGTGGTGCCCCTGCAGGGTCACCCCTCCACTTT.

The rearrangement links TRBV5-1 to TRBJ2-2; 8 positions agree with TRBD2. Trimming removed 0 bases from V and 4 bases from J; junction bases left unmatched: 5. CDR3 length: 16 residues. Germline assignment: CDR1 SGHRS and CDR2 YFSETQ. The CDR3 DNA reads TGCGCCAGCAGCTTGGAAGCGGGAGCGATCACCGGGGAGCTGTTTTTT. Protein product: CASSLEAGAITGELFF.

The chain combines TRBV12-3 or TRBV12-4 with TRBJ2-7; maybe TRBD2 (5 bases). The ends were cut back, 2 bases at V and 3 bases at J, with 5 bases in the middle. This CDR3 has 12 amino acids. For the CDR3, the DNA is TGTGCCAGCAGTTTACGGGGCTACGAGCAGTACGTC. Encoded protein: CASSLRGYEQYV.

The chain employs TRBV28 and TRBJ2-5; maybe TRBD1 (6 bases). Germline V gene lookup returns CDR1 MDHEN and CDR2 SYDVKM. V was trimmed by 2 bases and J by 5 bases, leaving 12 bases between them. This CDR3 region has 14 residues. The CDR3, as DNA: TGTGCCAGCAGTTTACGGGCAGGGGTGGAGACCCAGTACTTC. Its translation is CASSLRAGVETQYF.

The chain couples TRBV10-3 to TRBJ1-1, with D perhaps matching TRBD1 (5 bases). Trimming pared 2 bases from V and 4 bases from J, leaving 11 bases between. The germline CDR1 and CDR2 sequences are ENHRY and SYGVKD. The CDR3 sequence is 14 residues long. The CDR3 coding sequence is TGTGCCATCAGTGAGGCGGCGGGGGGCACTGAAGCTTTCTTT. It codes for CAISEAAGGTEAFF.

The chain couples TRBV28 to TRBJ1-6; 7 bases match TRBD1. Germline CDR1 is MDHEN and CDR2 is SYDVKM. V dropped 2 bases and J dropped 9; count of bases not matched to a gene: 10. The CDR3 is 16 amino acids. CDR3 coding DNA: TGTGCCAGCAGTTTAAAGGGGGCGCTTGTAAGTTCACCCCTCCACTTT. It is translated as CASSLKGALVSSPLHF.

This chain uses TRBV18 with TRBJ2-5; 9 bases map to TRBD2. The trim removed 2 bases at V and 5 bases at J, leaving 9 bases unmatched. In germline, CDR1 is KGHSH, CDR2 LQKENI. CDR3 size: 16 residues. CDR3 nucleotide sequence: TGTGCCAGCTCACCAGCGGTAGCGGGAGTTGGGGAGACCCAGTACTTC. Translated, it gives CASSPAVAGVGETQYF. Looking up the rest from reference TRBV18 and TRBJ2-5 gives the full variable domain: NAGVMQNPRHLVRRRGQEARLRCSPMKGHSHVYWYRQLPEEGLKFMVYLQKENIIDESGMPKERFSAEFPKEGPSILRIQQVVRGDSAAYFCASSPAVAGVGETQYFGPGTRLLVL.

The rearrangement links TRBV9 to TRBJ1-4; D unresolved. This CDR3 comprises 14 residues. CDR1 is SGDLS and CDR2 is YYNGEE in the germline V gene. The V and J ends lost 4 bases and 0 bases respectively, with 7 bases between them. CDR3 sequence: CASSRDTTNEKLFF. In DNA, the CDR3 is TGTGCCAGCAGCCGAGATACAACTAATGAAAAACTGTTTTTT.

The chain has TRBV9 and TRBJ2-1; 12 bases line up with TRBD2. The CDR3 length is 16 residues. Germline CDR1 SGDLS, CDR2 YYNGEE. V trimming: 4 bases; J trimming: 4 bases; junction bases outside the gene matches: 6. The CDR3 spells CASSTQTSGRYNEQFF. The CDR3 coding sequence is TGTGCCAGCAGCACCCAAACTAGCGGGAGGTACAATGAGCAGTTCTTC.

The table lists this clone with many counts. The chain combines TRBV18 with TRBJ1-2; D is possibly TRBD1 (6 bases). Germline values: CDR1 KGHSH, CDR2 LQKENI. This CDR3 contains 15 residues. Trimming left V 3 bases short and J 0 bases short, with 11 bases between. The chain's CDR3 is CASSPDRQSNYGYTF. The CDR3 region has the DNA TGTGCCAGCTCACCGGACAGACAGTCTAACTATGGCTACACCTTC.

The CDR3 DNA is TGTGCCAGCAGCCAAGCACAGGGTGCGATAAGCGAGCAGTACTTC. This sequence encodes CASSQAQGAISEQYF. This rearrangement joins TRBV4-2 to TRBJ2-7; D is possibly TRBD1 (6 bases). There are 15 residues in the CDR3. The V gene's germline CDR1 is LGHNA and CDR2 YNFKEQ. V was clipped by 1 base and J by 6 bases, with 16 bases between them.

The chain combines TRBV27 with TRBJ2-4; tentative D call: TRBD1 (8 bases). V gave up 5 bases and J gave up 8 bases, with 19 bases separating them. The CDR3 totals 15 residues. CDR1 and CDR2 (germline): MNHEY, SMNVEV (reference sequence). CDR3 DNA: TGTGCCAGCAGTCGCAACCGACAGGGGAGGGACATTCAGTACTTC. It specifies CASSRNRQGRDIQYF.

This clone was counted between two and nine times. The chain links TRBV28 to TRBJ1-2; 7 bases are a match to TRBD1. Germline V lookup: CDR1 MDHEN, CDR2 SYDVKM. The CDR3 extends over 13 amino acids. V lost 7 bases to trimming and J lost 2 bases; unmatched junction nucleotides: 4. The CDR3 loop reads CASTRGQNYGYTF. For the CDR3, the DNA is TGTGCCAGCACCAGGGGACAGAACTATGGCTACACCTTC.